These T cell receptor beta chains were read from a single sample in a study of T cells in Graves' hyperthyroidism and ophthalmopathy. Each CDR3 protein is one row after TCRdb ran MiXCR on the multiplex PCR reads. The table lists fewer than 800,000 distinct CDR3 sequences, 16% of them singletons. The sequencing sample was made of blood. The receptors were gathered from a man younger than 35 with Graves' hyperthyroidism. CDR3s include the opening cysteine and the closing phenylalanine or tryptophan. The order of the fields is J gene, clone size, D gene, V gene, CDR3 DNA, CDR3 protein. A D gene is named only where the DNA matches it firmly. Clone size appears in some rows only: once, few, many, or a class for an expanded clone.

TRBJ2-5	.	TRBD1	TRBV6-1	TGTGCCAGCAGTATAAACAGGGGAGAGACCCAGTACTTC	CASSINRGETQYF
TRBJ2-7	.	.	TRBV4-3	TGCGCCAGCAGCCAAGCCGCCTTAACCTCCTACGAGCAGTACTTC	CASSQAALTSYEQYF
TRBJ2-7	many	TRBD2	TRBV2	TGTGCCAGCAGTGTTAATGAAGCGGGAGTGGGGGAGCAGTACTTC	CASSVNEAGVGEQYF
TRBJ2-7	many	.	TRBV11-3	TGTGCCAGCAGCCGTAGCGGCTCCTACGAGCAGTACTTC	CASSRSGSYEQYF
TRBJ2-5	many	.	TRBV12-3/TRBV12-4	TGTGCCAGCAGTTTCATAGGGGCCGGTGAGACCCAGTACTTC	CASSFIGAGETQYF
TRBJ2-1	.	.	TRBV29-1	TGCAGCGTCGAGAGGGGAGGAGAGCAGTTCTTC	CSVERGGEQFF
TRBJ2-1	.	.	TRBV20-1	TGCAGTGCTAGACACATCTGGGGGGCCGAGAACAATGAGCAGTTCTTC	CSARHIWGAENNEQFF
TRBJ1-6	.	.	TRBV20-1	TGCAGTGCTTACCGGTTGGCGGGTAATTCACCCCTCCACTTT	CSAYRLAGNSPLHF
TRBJ2-3	many	TRBD2	TRBV20-1	TGCAGTGCTAGAGGAGGACTAGCGGGGCCCACAGATACGCAGTATTTT	CSARGGLAGPTDTQYF
TRBJ1-2	few	.	TRBV5-1	TGCGCCAGCAGCGCCTACGGGCCCGTCTATGGCTACACCTTC	CASSAYGPVYGYTF
TRBJ2-1	many	.	TRBV7-2	TGTGCCAGCAGCCCACAGAGGGATTCTAGTGAGCAGTTCTTC	CASSPQRDSSEQFF
TRBJ1-2	.	TRBD1	TRBV7-6	TGTGCCAGCAGCTTAAGTTGGCGGGACAGGGAAGTATACGGCTACACCTTC	CASSLSWRDREVYGYTF
TRBJ2-7	many	.	TRBV12-3/TRBV12-4	TGTGCCAGCAGCCGGTTGGGCAACTACGAGCAGTACTTC	CASSRLGNYEQYF
TRBJ1-1	once	.	TRBV20-1	TGCAGTGCTGGAGCAGGGGAGACTGAAGCTTTCTTT	CSAGAGETEAFF
TRBJ1-1	.	.	TRBV28	TGTGCCAGCAGTTTGAGATTCAACACTGAAGCTTTCTTT	CASSLRFNTEAFF
TRBJ2-2	few	.	TRBV27	TGTGCCAGCAGTTCCTACTCTAGGGGGAAGAGCACCGGGGAGCTGTTTTTT	CASSSYSRGKSTGELFF
TRBJ2-1	many	TRBD1	TRBV11-2	TGTGCCAGCAGCGTCGACAGGGGGGGCGAGCAGTTCTTC	CASSVDRGGEQFF
TRBJ2-3	few	.	TRBV20-1	TGCAGTGCTAGACCCGCCAGGGGAGCAGATACGCAGTATTTT	CSARPARGADTQYF
TRBJ1-2	.	.	TRBV20-1	TGCAGTGCTAAGGGACGGGCCTATGGCTACACCTTC	CSAKGRAYGYTF
TRBJ2-5	.	.	TRBV20-1	TGCAGTGCTAGGGGACGGATCGAAGAGACCCAGTACTTC	CSARGRIEETQYF
TRBJ2-1	.	.	TRBV2	TGTGCCAGCAGCGTCGTAGGGAAGCAGTTCTTC	CASSVVGKQFF
TRBJ1-1	many	.	TRBV24-1	TGTGCCACCAGTGATTTCCCGGTGGCCAATGGAGCTTTCTTT	CATSDFPVANGAFF
TRBJ1-1	many	.	TRBV27	TGTGCCAGCAGTTCTTTCGGACCCGGCGGACTTGAAGCTTTCTTT	CASSSFGPGGLEAFF
TRBJ1-2	many	.	TRBV11-2	TGTGCCGGCAGCGTGGCCAAGACTAACTATGGCTACACCTTC	CAGSVAKTNYGYTF
TRBJ2-1	few	TRBD2	TRBV19	TGTGCCAGTAGAGTCAGGACTAGCGGGAATGATGAGCAGTTCTTC	CASRVRTSGNDEQFF
TRBJ2-1	.	.	TRBV6-2/TRBV6-3	TGTGCCAGCAGCCGCGGGACGGCCTACAATGAGCAGTTCTTC	CASSRGTAYNEQFF
TRBJ2-3	.	.	TRBV6-1	TGTGCCAGCAGTGGCTATGTTCTCGCAGATACGCAGTATTTT	CASSGYVLADTQYF
TRBJ2-2	.	.	TRBV28	TGTGCCGTGGCGGAGGTTTACACCGGGGAGCTGTTTTTT	CAVAEVYTGELFF
TRBJ2-7	many	TRBD1	TRBV7-9	TGTGCCAGCAGTCGACAGGGAGTGGATATCGAGCAGTACTTC	CASSRQGVDIEQYF
TRBJ1-5	many	.	TRBV12-3/TRBV12-4	TGTGCCAGCAGTGGGGACGTTAGCAATCAGCCCCAGCATTTT	CASSGDVSNQPQHF
TRBJ2-3	many	.	TRBV11-2	TGTGCCAGCAGTCGCCCAGATACGCAGTATTTT	CASSRPDTQYF
TRBJ2-1	many	TRBD2	TRBV18	TGTGCCAGTCTTAGCGGGAGGAGCAATAATGAGCAGTTCTTC	CASLSGRSNNEQFF
TRBJ1-1	many	TRBD1	TRBV5-6	TGTGCCAGCAGCCTGGGACAGGGGGCTTATAGCACTGAAGCTTTCTTT	CASSLGQGAYSTEAFF
TRBJ1-3	many	.	TRBV28	TGTGCCAGCAGACGGGACTCTGGAAACACCATATATTTT	CASRRDSGNTIYF
TRBJ1-2	few	.	TRBV28	TGTGCCAGCAGCCGCCCCAGTCAGGGGCCTCCCAACTATGGCTACACCTTC	CASSRPSQGPPNYGYTF
TRBJ1-2	few	.	TRBV5-5	TGTGCCAGCAGCTTGGAGGCGGGCGTAGCTAACTATGGCTACACCTTC	CASSLEAGVANYGYTF
TRBJ2-7	many	TRBD2	TRBV7-2	TGTGCCAGCAGCACAAGCGGGAGCGCCTACGAGCAGTACTTC	CASSTSGSAYEQYF
TRBJ2-5	.	.	TRBV11-3	TGTGCCAGCATAGAGCTCGGGGGGACCCAGTACTTC	CASIELGGTQYF
TRBJ2-1	many	TRBD2	TRBV29-1	TGCAGCGTTGAACCGCCTAGCGGGGCCTACAATGAGCAGTTCTTC	CSVEPPSGAYNEQFF
TRBJ2-4	.	TRBD2	TRBV11-1	TGTGCCAGCAGCCCCCGAGGTAGCGGGAGCGGGAACATTCAGCACTTC	CASSPRGSGSGNIQHF
TRBJ1-4	.	.	TRBV6-1	TGTGCCAGCAGTGCCATGATGAGCGCAACTAATGAAAAACTGTTTTTT	CASSAMMSATNEKLFF
TRBJ1-6	many	.	TRBV6-1	TGTGCCAGCAGTCAACGAGCCACAGGAGGGTCACCCCTCCACTTT	CASSQRATGGSPLHF
TRBJ2-7	few	.	TRBV28	TGTGCCAGCAGTTTTGGGGCAGGGGCTTTACGCGAGCAGTACTTC	CASSFGAGALREQYF
TRBJ2-1	.	.	TRBV4-2	TGTGCCAGCAGCCAAGAACCTTACAATGAGCAGTTCTTC	CASSQEPYNEQFF
TRBJ2-1	.	.	TRBV12-3/TRBV12-4	TGTGCCAGCACTCCAGTACTAGGGGGGCGGGATGAGCAGTTCTTC	CASTPVLGGRDEQFF
TRBJ2-1	few	TRBD2	TRBV12-3/TRBV12-4	TGTGCCAGCACCCCGGGAGCGGGAGGTTATAATGAGCAGTCCTTC	CASTPGAGGYNEQSF
TRBJ1-5	many	.	TRBV27	TGTGCCAGCAGTTTATGGAAACTTAGGAGGGCCCCTAATCAGCCCCAGCATTTT	CASSLWKLRRAPNQPQHF
TRBJ1-2	many	.	TRBV28	TGTGCCAGCAGTTCATGGCCCCGGGAAGCTGGCTACACCTTC	CASSSWPREAGYTF
TRBJ2-5	many	.	TRBV6-1	TGTGCCAGCAGTGAAAGGGTTGGGGAGACCCAGTACTTC	CASSERVGETQYF
TRBJ2-2	many	.	TRBV5-1	TGCGCCAGCAGCCTCCCGGACGGAGTGAACACCGGGGAGCTGTTTTTT	CASSLPDGVNTGELFF
TRBJ2-7	many	.	TRBV18	TGTGCCAGCTCACCGGGGACGGGAAGCTACGAGCAGTACTTC	CASSPGTGSYEQYF
TRBJ2-7	.	TRBD2	TRBV5-1	TGCGCCAGCACCGGGACTAGCGACAACGAGCAGTACTTC	CASTGTSDNEQYF
TRBJ1-1	many	TRBD1	TRBV27	TGTGCCAGCAGTCCCGACAGGGTCTCCACTGAAGCTTTCTTT	CASSPDRVSTEAFF
TRBJ2-6	many	TRBD1	TRBV2	TGTGCCAGCAGACGGACAGGGGCGGTGAGCTCTGGGGCCAACGTCCTGACTTTC	CASRRTGAVSSGANVLTF
TRBJ2-3	many	.	TRBV30	TGTGCCTGGAGTCCAACGACAGATACGCAGTATTTT	CAWSPTTDTQYF
TRBJ2-1	many	TRBD2	TRBV7-2	TGTGCCAGCAGCTTAACCGGGACTAGCGGGAGTCGGGCCTACAATGAGCAGTTCTTC	CASSLTGTSGSRAYNEQFF
TRBJ1-3	few	TRBD1	TRBV9	TGTGCCAGCAGCGTAGGAGCGCGGGGACAGGGGAGAAACACCATATATTTT	CASSVGARGQGRNTIYF
TRBJ2-7	many	TRBD2	TRBV3-1	TGTGCCAGCAGCCAAGATCGGTGGCCAGCGGGAGGGCCTCGCGAGCAGTACTTC	CASSQDRWPAGGPREQYF
TRBJ1-3	.	.	TRBV19	TGTGCCAGTAGTCAGGGGCGGGGGGCGCTTGGAAACACCATATATTTT	CASSQGRGALGNTIYF
TRBJ2-7	.	.	TRBV11-2	TGTGCCAGCAGCTTGGACTCGGCTCATCTGGACTACGAGCAGTACTTC	CASSLDSAHLDYEQYF